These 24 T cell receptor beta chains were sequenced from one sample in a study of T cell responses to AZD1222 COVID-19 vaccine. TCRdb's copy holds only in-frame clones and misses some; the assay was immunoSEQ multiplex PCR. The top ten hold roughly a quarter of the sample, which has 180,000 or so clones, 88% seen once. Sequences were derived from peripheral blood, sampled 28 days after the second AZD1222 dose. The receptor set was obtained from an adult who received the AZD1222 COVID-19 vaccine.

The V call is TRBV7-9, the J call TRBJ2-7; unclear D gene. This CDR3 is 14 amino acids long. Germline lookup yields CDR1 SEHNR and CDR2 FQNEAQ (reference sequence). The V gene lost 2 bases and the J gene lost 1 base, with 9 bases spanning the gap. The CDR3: CASSLFDGSYEQYF. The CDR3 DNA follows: TGTGCCAGCAGCTTATTTGACGGTTCCTACGAGCAGTACTTC.

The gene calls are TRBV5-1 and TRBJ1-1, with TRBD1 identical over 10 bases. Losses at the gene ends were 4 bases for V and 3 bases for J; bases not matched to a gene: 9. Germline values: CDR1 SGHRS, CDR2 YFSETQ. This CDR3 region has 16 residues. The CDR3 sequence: CASSIGQGGRDTEAFF. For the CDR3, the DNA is TGCGCCAGCAGCATTGGACAGGGGGGAAGAGACACTGAAGCTTTCTTT.

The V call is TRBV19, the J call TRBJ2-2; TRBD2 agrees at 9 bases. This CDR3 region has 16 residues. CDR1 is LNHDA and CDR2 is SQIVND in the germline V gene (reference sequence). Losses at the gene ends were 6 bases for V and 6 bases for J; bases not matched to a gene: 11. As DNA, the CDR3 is TGTGCCAGTAGCGACATAGCGGGAGTTAGGGCCGGGGAGCTGTTTTTT. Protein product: CASSDIAGVRAGELFF. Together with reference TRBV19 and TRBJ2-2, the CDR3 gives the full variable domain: DGGITQSPKYLFRKEGQNVTLSCEQNLNHDAMYWYRQDPGQGLRLIYYSQIVNDFQKGDIAEGYSVSREKKESFPLTVTSAQKNPTAFYLCASSDIAGVRAGELFFGEGSRLTVL.

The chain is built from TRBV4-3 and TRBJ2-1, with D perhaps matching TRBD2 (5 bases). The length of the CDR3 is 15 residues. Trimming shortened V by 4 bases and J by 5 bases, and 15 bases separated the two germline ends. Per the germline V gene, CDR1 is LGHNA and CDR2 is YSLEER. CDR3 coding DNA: TGCGCCAGCAGCCCGGACTGGATCGGGGACAATGAGCAGTTCTTC. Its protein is CASSPDWIGDNEQFF.

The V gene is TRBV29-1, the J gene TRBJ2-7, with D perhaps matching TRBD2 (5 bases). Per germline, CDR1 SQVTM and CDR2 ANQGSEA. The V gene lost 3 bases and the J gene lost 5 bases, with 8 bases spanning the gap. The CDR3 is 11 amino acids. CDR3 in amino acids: CSVDFGNEQYF. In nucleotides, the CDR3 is TGCAGCGTTGATTTCGGGAACGAGCAGTACTTC.

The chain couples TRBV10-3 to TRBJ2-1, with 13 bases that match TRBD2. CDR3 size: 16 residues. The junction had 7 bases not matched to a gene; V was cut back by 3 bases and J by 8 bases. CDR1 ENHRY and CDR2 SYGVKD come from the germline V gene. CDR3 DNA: TGTGCCATCAGTGAAAAGACTAGCGGGAGGCGAGATGAGCAGTTCTTC. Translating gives CAISEKTSGRRDEQFF.

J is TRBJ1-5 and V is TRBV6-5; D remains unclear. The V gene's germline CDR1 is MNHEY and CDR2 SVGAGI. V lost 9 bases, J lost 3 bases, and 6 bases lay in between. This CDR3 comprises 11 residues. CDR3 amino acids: CARGVNQPQHF. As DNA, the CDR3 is TGTGCCAGGGGAGTCAATCAGCCCCAGCATTTT.

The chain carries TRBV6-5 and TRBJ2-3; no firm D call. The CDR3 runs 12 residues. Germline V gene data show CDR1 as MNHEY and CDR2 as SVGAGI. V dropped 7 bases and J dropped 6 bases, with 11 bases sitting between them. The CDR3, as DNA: TGTGCCAGCACGCTCCAAGGGGATACGCAGTATTTT. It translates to CASTLQGDTQYF.

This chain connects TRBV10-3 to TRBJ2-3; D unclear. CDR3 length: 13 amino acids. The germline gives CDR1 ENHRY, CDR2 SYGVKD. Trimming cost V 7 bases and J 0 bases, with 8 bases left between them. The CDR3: CAIKDASTDTQYF. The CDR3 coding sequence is TGTGCCATCAAGGACGCTAGCACAGATACGCAGTATTTT.

The CDR3 nucleotides read TGTGCCAGCAGCCAATACAGGGGGCTATTAGCTTTCTTT. The encoded protein is CASSQYRGLLAFF. The V call is TRBV4-2, the J call TRBJ1-1; 9 positions agree with TRBD1. Germline V gives CDR1 LGHNA, CDR2 YNFKEQ. Trimming took 2 bases from V and 10 from J; bases not matched to a gene: 5. This CDR3 has 13 residues.

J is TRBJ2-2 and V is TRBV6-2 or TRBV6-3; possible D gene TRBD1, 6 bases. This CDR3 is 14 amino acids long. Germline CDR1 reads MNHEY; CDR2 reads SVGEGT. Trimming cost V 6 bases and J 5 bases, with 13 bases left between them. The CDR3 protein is CASSDGRGTGELFF. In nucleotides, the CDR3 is TGTGCCAGCAGCGATGGCAGGGGAACCGGGGAGCTGTTTTTT.

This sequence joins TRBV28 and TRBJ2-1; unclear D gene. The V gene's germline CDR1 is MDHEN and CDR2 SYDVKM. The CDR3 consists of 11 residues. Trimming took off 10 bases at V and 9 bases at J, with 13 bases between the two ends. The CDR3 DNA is TGTGCCACCCTTTCTTCGGTTGAGCAGTTCTTC. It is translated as CATLSSVEQFF.

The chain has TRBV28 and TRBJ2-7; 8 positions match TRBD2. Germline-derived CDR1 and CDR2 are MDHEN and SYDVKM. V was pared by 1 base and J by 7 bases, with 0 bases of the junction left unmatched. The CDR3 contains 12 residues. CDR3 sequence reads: CASSLSSGEQYF. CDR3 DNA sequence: TGTGCCAGCAGTTTATCTAGCGGGGAGCAGTACTTC.

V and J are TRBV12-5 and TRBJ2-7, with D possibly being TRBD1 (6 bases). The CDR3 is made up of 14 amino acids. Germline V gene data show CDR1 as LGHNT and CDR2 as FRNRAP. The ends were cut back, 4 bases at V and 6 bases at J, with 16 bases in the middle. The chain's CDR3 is CASGWPTGFVEQYF. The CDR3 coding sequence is TGTGCTAGTGGTTGGCCAACAGGGTTTGTCGAGCAGTACTTC.

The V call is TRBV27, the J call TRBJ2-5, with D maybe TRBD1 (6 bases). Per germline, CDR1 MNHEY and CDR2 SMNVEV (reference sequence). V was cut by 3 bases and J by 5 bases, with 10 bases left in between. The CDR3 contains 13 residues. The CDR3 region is CASSFRGSETQYF. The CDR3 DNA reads TGTGCCAGCAGTTTCAGGGGTAGCGAGACCCAGTACTTC.

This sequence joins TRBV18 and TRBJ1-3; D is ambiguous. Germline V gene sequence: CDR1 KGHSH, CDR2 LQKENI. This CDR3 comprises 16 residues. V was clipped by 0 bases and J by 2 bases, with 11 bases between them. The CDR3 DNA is TGTGCCAGCTCACCACCGGGGAGGAGTACTGGAAACACCATATATTTT. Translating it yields CASSPPGRSTGNTIYF.

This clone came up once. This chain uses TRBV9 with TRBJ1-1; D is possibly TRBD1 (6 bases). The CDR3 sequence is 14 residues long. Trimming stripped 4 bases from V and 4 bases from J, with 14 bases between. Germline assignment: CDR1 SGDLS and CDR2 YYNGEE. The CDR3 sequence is CASSTTGLATEAFF. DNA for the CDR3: TGTGCCAGCAGCACAACAGGGCTGGCCACTGAAGCTTTCTTT.

The CDR3 protein is CASSVRPGQAFSGNTIYF. Written as DNA, the CDR3 is TGTGCCAGCAGCGTGAGACCGGGACAGGCCTTCTCTGGAAACACCATATATTTT. The rearrangement links TRBV9 to TRBJ1-3; 8 bases match TRBD1. The trim removed 2 bases at V and 0 bases at J, leaving 10 bases unmatched. CDR1 SGDLS and CDR2 YYNGEE come from the germline V gene. This CDR3 has 18 residues.

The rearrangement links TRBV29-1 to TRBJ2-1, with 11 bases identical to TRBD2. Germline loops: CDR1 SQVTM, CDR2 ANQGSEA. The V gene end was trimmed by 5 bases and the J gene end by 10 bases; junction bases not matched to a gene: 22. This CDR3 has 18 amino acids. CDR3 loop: CSVKNAGLAGGMRVEQFF. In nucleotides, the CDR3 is TGCAGCGTTAAGAACGCAGGGCTAGCGGGAGGCATGAGGGTGGAGCAGTTCTTC.

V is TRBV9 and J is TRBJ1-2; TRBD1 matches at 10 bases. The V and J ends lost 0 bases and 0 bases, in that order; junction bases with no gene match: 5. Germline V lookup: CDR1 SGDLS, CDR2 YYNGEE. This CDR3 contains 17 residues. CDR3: CASSVADRGRANYGYTF. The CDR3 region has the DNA TGTGCCAGCAGCGTAGCGGACAGGGGGAGGGCTAACTATGGCTACACCTTC.

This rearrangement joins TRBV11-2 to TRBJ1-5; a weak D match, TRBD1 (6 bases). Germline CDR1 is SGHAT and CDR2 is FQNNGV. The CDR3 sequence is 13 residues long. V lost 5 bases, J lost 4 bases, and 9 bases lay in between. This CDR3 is CASSGGGNQPQHF. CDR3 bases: TGTGCCAGCAGCGGGGGCGGAAATCAGCCCCAGCATTTT. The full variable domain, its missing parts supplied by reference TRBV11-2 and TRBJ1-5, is EAGVAQSPRYKIIEKRQSVAFWCNPISGHATLYWYQQILGQGPKLLIQFQNNGVVDDSQLPKDRFSAERLKGVDSTLKIQPAKLEDSAVYLCASSGGGNQPQHFGDGTRLSIL.

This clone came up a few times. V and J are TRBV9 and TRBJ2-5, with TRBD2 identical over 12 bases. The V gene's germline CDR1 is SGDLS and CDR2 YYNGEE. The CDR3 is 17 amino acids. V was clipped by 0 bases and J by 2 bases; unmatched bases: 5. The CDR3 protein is CASSVGVTSGGQETQYF. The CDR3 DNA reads TGTGCCAGCAGCGTAGGTGTCACTAGCGGGGGGCAAGAGACCCAGTACTTC.

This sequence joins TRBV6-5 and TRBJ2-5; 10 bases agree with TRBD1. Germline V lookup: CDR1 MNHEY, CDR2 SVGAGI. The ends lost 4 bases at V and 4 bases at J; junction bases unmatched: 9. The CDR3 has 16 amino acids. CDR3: CASSFRQGARAETQYF. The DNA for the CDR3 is TGTGCCAGCAGTTTTAGACAGGGGGCGCGGGCAGAGACCCAGTACTTC.

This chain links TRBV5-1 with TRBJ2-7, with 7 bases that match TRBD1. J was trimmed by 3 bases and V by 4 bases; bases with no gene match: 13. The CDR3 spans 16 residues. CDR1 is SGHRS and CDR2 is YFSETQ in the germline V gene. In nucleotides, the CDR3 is TGCGCCAGCAGCCCCAGGGGGAAGGGGGCGAACTACGAGCAGTACTTC. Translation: CASSPRGKGANYEQYF. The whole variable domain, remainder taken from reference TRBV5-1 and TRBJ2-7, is KAGVTQTPRYLIKTRGQQVTLSCSPISGHRSVSWYQQTPGQGLQFLFEYFSETQRNKGNFPGRFSGRQFSNSRSEMNVSTLELGDSALYLCASSPRGKGANYEQYFGPGTRLTVT.